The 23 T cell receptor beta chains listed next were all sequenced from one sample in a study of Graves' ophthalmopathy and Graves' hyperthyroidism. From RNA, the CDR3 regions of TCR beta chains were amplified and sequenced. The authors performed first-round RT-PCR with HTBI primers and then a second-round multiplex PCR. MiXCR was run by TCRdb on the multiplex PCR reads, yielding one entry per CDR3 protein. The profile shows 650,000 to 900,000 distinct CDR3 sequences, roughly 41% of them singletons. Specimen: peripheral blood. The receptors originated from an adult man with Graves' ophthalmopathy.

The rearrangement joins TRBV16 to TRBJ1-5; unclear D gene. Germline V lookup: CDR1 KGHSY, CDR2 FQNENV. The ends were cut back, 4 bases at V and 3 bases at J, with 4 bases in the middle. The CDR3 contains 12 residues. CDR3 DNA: TGTGCCAGCAGCCCCTTCAATCAGCCCCAGCATTTT. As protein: CASSPFNQPQHF.

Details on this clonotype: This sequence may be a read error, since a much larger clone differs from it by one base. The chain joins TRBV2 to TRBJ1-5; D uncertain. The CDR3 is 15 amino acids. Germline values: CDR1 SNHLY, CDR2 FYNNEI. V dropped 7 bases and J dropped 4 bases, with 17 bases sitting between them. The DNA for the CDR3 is TGTGCCAGCATTGGGCCGACTGTGAATAATCAGCCCCAGCATTTT. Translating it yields CASIGPTVNNQPQHF.

The CDR3 spells CASSAQLGQGETQYF. The CDR3 region has the DNA TGTGCCAGCAGCGCACAGCTGGGACAGGGGGAGACCCAGTACTTC. The V call is TRBV9, the J call TRBJ2-5; TRBD1 matches at 10 bases. The CDR3 sequence is 15 residues long. V was pared by 3 bases and J by 5 bases, with 7 bases of the junction left unmatched. The germline CDR1 and CDR2 sequences are SGDLS and YYNGEE.

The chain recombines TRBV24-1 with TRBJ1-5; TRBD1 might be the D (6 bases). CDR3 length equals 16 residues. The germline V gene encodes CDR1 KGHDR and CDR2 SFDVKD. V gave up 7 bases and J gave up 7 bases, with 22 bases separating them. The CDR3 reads CATSVGSGVSGQPQHF. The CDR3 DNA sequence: TGTGCCACCAGCGTTGGTTCAGGGGTCTCAGGACAGCCCCAGCATTTT.

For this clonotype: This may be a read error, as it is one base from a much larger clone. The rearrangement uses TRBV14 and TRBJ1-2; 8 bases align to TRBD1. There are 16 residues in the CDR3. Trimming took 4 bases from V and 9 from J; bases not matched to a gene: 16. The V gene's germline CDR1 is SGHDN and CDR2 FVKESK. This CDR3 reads CASSLRTGGATSRYTF. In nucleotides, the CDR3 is TGTGCCAGCAGCCTGAGAACAGGGGGAGCTACTTCTCGCTACACCTTC.

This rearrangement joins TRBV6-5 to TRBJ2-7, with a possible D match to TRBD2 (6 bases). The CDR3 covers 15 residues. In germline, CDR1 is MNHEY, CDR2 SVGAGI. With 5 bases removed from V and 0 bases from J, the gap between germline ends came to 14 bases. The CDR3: CASSEDPGASYEQYF. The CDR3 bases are TGTGCCAGCAGTGAAGATCCGGGAGCCTCCTACGAGCAGTACTTC.

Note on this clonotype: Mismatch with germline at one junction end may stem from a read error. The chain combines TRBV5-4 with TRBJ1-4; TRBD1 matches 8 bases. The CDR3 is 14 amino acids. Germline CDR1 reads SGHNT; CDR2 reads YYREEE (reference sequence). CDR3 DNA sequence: TGTGCCAGCAGCTTGGGGACAGGGCCTGAAAAACTGCTTTTT. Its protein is CASSLGTGPEKLLF.

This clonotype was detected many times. The CDR3 here is CASSPGQGARPQHF. CDR3 nucleotide sequence: TGTGCCAGCAGCCCGGGACAGGGGGCGCGGCCCCAGCATTTT. The chain employs TRBV7-6 and TRBJ1-5; TRBD1 matches 12 bases. From germline, CDR1 is SGHVS and CDR2 FNYEAQ. CDR3 length: 14 residues. The J segment lost 9 bases and the V segment lost 5 bases, leaving 5 bases of the junction unmatched.

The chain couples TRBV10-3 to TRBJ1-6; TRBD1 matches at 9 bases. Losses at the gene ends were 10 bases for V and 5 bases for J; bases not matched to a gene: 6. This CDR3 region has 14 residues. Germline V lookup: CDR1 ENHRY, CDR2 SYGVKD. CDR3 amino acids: CASTGGDNNSPLHF. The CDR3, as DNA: TGTGCCAGTACAGGGGGCGACAATAATTCACCCCTCCACTTT.

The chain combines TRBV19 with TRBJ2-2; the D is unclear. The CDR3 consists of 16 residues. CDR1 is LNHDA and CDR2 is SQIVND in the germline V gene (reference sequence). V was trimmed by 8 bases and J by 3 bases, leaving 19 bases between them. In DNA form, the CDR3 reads TGTGCCAGTCATAAAGTGAGCACTTCTCACACCGGGGAGCTGTTTTTT. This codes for CASHKVSTSHTGELFF.

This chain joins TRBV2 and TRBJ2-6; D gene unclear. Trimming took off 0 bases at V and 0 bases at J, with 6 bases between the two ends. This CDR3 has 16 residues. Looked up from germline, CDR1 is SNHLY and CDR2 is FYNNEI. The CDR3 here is CASSEAHSSGANVLTF. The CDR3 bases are TGTGCCAGCAGTGAAGCTCACAGCTCTGGGGCCAACGTCCTGACTTTC. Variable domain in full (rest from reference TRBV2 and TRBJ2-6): EPEVTQTPSHQVTQMGQEVILRCVPISNHLYFYWYRQILGQKVEFLVSFYNNEISEKSEIFDDQFSVERPDGSNFTLKIRSTKLEDSAMYFCASSEAHSSGANVLTFGAGSRLTVL.

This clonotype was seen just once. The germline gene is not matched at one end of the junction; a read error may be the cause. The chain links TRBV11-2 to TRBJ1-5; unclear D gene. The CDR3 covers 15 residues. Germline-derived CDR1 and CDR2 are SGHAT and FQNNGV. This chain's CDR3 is CAGSLGVSGGQPQHF. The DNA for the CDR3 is TGTGCCGGCAGCTTAGGCGTGTCAGGAGGTCAGCCCCAGCATTTT.

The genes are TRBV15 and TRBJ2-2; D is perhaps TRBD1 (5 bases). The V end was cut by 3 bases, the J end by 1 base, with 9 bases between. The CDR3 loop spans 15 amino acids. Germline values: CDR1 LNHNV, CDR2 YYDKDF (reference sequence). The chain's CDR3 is CATSSRVLNTGELFF. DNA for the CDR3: TGTGCCACCAGCAGCAGGGTCCTGAACACCGGGGAGCTGTTTTTT.

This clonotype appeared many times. The CDR3 is CATSDPGQFNQPQHF. The CDR3 DNA is TGTGCCACCAGTGATCCGGGACAGTTCAATCAGCCCCAGCATTTT. The chain carries TRBV24-1 and TRBJ1-5; the match to TRBD1 covers 7 bases. The ends lost 3 bases at V and 3 bases at J; junction bases unmatched: 4. CDR1 and CDR2 from the germline V gene are KGHDR and SFDVKD. There are 15 residues in the CDR3.

The CDR3 loop is CSAREGQGTDTQYF. The CDR3, as DNA: TGCAGTGCTAGAGAGGGACAGGGGACAGATACGCAGTATTTT. This chain links TRBV20-1 with TRBJ2-3, with TRBD1 matching over 10 bases. V trimming: 0 bases; J trimming: 3 bases; junction bases outside the gene matches: 0. In germline, CDR1 is DFQATT, CDR2 SNEGSKA (reference sequence). This CDR3 is built from 14 residues.

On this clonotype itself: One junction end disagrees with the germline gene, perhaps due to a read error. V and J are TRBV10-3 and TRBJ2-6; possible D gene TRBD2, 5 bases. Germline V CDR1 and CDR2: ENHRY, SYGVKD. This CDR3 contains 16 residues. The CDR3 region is CANSEGGNSGANVLTF. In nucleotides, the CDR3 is TGTGCCAACAGTGAGGGCGGAAACTCTGGGGCCAACGTCCTGACTTTC.

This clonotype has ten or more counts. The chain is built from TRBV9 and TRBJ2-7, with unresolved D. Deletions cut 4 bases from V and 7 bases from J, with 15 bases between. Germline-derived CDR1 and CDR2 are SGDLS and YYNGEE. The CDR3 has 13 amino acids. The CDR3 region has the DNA TGTGCCAGCAGCCTGGACCCAGATCGGGAGCAGTACTTC. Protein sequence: CASSLDPDREQYF.

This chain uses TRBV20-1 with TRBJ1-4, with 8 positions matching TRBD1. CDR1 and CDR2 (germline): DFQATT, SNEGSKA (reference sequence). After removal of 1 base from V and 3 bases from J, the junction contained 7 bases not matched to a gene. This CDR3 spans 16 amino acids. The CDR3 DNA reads TGCAGTGCTAGAGCCGGACAGGGCCGCTCTAATGAAAAACTGTTTTTT. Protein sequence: CSARAGQGRSNEKLFF.

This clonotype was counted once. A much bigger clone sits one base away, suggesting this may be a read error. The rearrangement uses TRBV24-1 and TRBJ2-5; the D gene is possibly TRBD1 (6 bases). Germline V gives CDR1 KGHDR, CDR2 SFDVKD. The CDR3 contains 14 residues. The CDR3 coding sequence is TGTGCCACCAGTGATTCCCGGACAGCGGAGACCCAGTGCTTC. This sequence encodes CATSDSRTAETQCF.

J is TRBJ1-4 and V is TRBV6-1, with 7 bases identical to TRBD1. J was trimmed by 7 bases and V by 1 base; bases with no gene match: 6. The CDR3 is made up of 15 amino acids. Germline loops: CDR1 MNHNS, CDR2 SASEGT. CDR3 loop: CASSEGTGAGEKLFF. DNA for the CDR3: TGTGCCAGCAGTGAAGGAACAGGGGCTGGTGAAAAACTGTTTTTT.

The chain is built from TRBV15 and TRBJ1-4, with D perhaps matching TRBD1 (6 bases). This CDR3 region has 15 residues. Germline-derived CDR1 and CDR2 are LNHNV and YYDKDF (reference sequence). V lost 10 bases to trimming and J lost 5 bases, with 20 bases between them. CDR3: CASSSPGAPNEKLFF. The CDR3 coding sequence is TGTGCCAGCAGTTCCCCGGGGGCTCCGAATGAAAAACTGTTTTTT.

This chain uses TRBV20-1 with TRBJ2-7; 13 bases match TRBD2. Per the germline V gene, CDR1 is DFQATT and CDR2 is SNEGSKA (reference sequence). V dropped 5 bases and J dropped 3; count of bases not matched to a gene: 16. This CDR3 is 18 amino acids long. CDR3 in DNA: TGCAGTGCTTCTATACCGGGACTAGCGGGAAGTTCGGGCTACGAGCAGTACTTC. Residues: CSASIPGLAGSSGYEQYF.

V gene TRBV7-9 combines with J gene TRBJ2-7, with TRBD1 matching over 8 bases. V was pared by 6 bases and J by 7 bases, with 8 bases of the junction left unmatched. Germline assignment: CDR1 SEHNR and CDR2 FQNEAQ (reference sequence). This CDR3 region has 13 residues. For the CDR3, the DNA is TGTGCCAGCAGTTTCGGACAGGGACGAGAGCAGTACTTC. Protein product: CASSFGQGREQYF. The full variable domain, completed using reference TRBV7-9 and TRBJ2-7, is DTGVSQNPRHKITKRGQNVTFRCDPISEHNRLYWYRQTLGQGPEFLTYFQNEAQLEKSRLLSDRFSAERPKGSFSTLEIQRTEQGDSAMYLCASSFGQGREQYFGPGTRLTVT.